These 9 T cell receptor beta chains came from one sample sequenced in a study of vaccination and CD4 T cells after COVID-19. No antigens are known for them. The treatment here: 10-day PBMC culture with coronavirus spike peptide pools or control peptides (ViraFEST assay). Once obtained from cultured CD4+ T cells, the DNA was sequenced using the Oncomine TCR Beta short-read assay. A single record per CDR3 protein comes from TCRdb applying MiXCR to the PCR reads. Among roughly 15,000 distinct CDR3 sequences listed, 55% to 75% were seen once. Sequencing input: CD4+ T cells from blood, cultured in vitro. The receptors stem from a human donor who had recovered from COVID-19.

The chain couples TRBV11-2 to TRBJ1-5, with a tentative D call TRBD1 (6 bases). CDR1 is SGHAT, CDR2 FQNNGV, per germline. V lost 9 bases and J 7 bases, leaving 10 bases between the germline ends. The CDR3 has 11 residues. The CDR3 DNA is TGTGCCAGGGAAGGGGGGCAGCCCCAGCATTTT. It encodes CAREGGQPQHF.

The chain has TRBV2 and TRBJ2-3, with D perhaps TRBD1 or TRBD2 (5 bases each). The CDR3 covers 15 residues. Between the trimmed V and J ends, which lost 6 bases and 0 bases, there was a span of 13 bases. CDR1 and CDR2 (germline): SNHLY, FYNNEI. CDR3 nucleotide sequence: TGTGCCAGCAGAAACCGGGACCAGAGCACAGATACGCAGTATTTT. It codes for CASRNRDQSTDTQYF.

J is TRBJ2-7 and V is TRBV28; D is perhaps TRBD1 (8 bases). V was shortened by 6 bases and J by 1 base, with 13 bases between the two germline ends. Germline CDR1 MDHEN, CDR2 SYDVKM. The CDR3 consists of 14 residues. CDR3 in amino acids: CASSAGDRSYEQYF. The CDR3 coding sequence is TGTGCCAGCAGCGCGGGGGACAGGTCCTACGAGCAGTACTTC. Variable domain in full (rest from reference TRBV28 and TRBJ2-7): DVKVTQSSRYLVKRTGEKVFLECVQDMDHENMFWYRQDPGLGLRLIYFSYDVKMKEKGDIPEGYSVSREKKERFSLILESASTNQTSMYLCASSAGDRSYEQYFGPGTRLTVT.

The J gene is TRBJ1-5, the V gene TRBV7-8, with no clear D. Germline-derived CDR1 and CDR2 are SGHVS and FQNEAQ. V lost 5 bases and J lost 3, with 11 bases in between. CDR3 length equals 14 residues. CDR3 in amino acids: CASSIRGTNQPQHF. In nucleotides, the CDR3 is TGTGCCAGCAGCATACGTGGTACCAATCAGCCCCAGCATTTT.

The gene calls are TRBV6-1 and TRBJ2-7; no clear D gene. V lost 6 bases and J 3 bases, leaving 12 bases between the germline ends. This CDR3 has 13 residues. CDR1 is MNHNS, CDR2 SASEGT, per germline. The CDR3 coding sequence is TGTGCCAGCAGACGACAAACCGACTACGAGCAGTACTTC. Its protein is CASRRQTDYEQYF.

About this clonotype: The junction does not match germline at one end; this may be a read error. The chain links TRBV2 to TRBJ1-5, with no clear D. Germline loops: CDR1 SNHLY, CDR2 FYNNEI. The CDR3 totals 12 residues. The CDR3 loop reads CASGENGQPQHF. The CDR3 region has the DNA TGTGCCAGCGGTGAGAATGGACAGCCCCAGCATTTT.

Details on this clonotype: The germline gene is not matched at one end of the junction; a read error may be the cause. The rearrangement joins TRBV20-1 to TRBJ2-1; 7 nucleotides agree with TRBD2. Germline V lookup: CDR1 DFQATT, CDR2 SNEGSKA (reference sequence). CDR3 length: 14 residues. The CDR3 coding sequence is TGCAGTGCTAGAGAGAGCCGGGACTACATTGAGCAGTTCTTC. It yields the protein CSARESRDYIEQFF.

The CDR3 DNA reads as TGCAGTGCCTTCCTAGTAGCAGAGACCCAGTACTTC. Its translation is CSAFLVAETQYF. V gene TRBV20-1 combines with J gene TRBJ2-5, with D uncertain. The germline CDR1 and CDR2 sequences are DFQATT and SNEGSKA (reference sequence). The CDR3 has 12 residues. V lost 6 bases to trimming and J lost 4 bases, with 12 bases between them.

This clonotype was detected only a few times. The V gene is TRBV6-5, the J gene TRBJ2-5; either TRBD1 or TRBD2 may fit D (6 bases each). Trimming pared 4 bases from V and 2 bases from J, leaving 14 bases between. The germline V gene has CDR1 MNHEY and CDR2 SVGAGI. This CDR3 has 15 residues. DNA of the CDR3: TGTGCCAGCAGTTTTTACCGGGGGCCGCAAGAGACCCAGTACTTC. Amino acid sequence: CASSFYRGPQETQYF.